This T cell receptor (beta chain) was recorded in a study of T-cell reconstitution after alpha-beta-depleted transplantation in children. The junction had 7 bases not matched to a gene; V was cut back by 3 bases and J by 1 base. From germline, CDR1 is LGHDT and CDR2 YNNKEL (reference sequence). This CDR3 has 16 amino acids. For TCRbeta, the library was prepared with unique molecular identifiers. In TCRdb, the PCR reads were re-called with MiXCR into one record per CDR3 protein. Of fewer than 550,000 distinct CDR3 sequences listed, over 10% are singletons. This clonotype was seen only a few times. The chain joins TRBV3-1 to TRBJ1-2, with 8 bases that match TRBD1. This material consisted of PBMCs, mostly from graft donor cells, taken 180 days after TCRalphabeta/CD19-depleted stem cell transplant. The sequence derives from a female patient aged 2-9 years who had a stem cell transplant for aplastic anemia, so the T cells may come from the graft donor. This CDR3 reads CASSHSGQGYNYGYTF. In DNA, the CDR3 is TGTGCCAGCAGCCACTCCGGACAGGGTTATAACTATGGCTACACCTTC.